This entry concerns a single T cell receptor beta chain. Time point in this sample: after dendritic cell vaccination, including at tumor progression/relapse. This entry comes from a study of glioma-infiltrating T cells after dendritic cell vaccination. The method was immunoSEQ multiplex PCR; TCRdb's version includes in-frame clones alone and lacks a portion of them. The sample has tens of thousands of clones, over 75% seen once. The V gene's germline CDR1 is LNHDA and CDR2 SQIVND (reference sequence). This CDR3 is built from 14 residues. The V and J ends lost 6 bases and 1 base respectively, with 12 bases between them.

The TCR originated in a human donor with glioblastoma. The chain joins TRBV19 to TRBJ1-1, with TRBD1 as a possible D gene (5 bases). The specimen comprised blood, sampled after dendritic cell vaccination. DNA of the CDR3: TGTGCCAGTAGGAAACTCGGGGGGAACACTGAAGCTTTCTTT. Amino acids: CASRKLGGNTEAFF.